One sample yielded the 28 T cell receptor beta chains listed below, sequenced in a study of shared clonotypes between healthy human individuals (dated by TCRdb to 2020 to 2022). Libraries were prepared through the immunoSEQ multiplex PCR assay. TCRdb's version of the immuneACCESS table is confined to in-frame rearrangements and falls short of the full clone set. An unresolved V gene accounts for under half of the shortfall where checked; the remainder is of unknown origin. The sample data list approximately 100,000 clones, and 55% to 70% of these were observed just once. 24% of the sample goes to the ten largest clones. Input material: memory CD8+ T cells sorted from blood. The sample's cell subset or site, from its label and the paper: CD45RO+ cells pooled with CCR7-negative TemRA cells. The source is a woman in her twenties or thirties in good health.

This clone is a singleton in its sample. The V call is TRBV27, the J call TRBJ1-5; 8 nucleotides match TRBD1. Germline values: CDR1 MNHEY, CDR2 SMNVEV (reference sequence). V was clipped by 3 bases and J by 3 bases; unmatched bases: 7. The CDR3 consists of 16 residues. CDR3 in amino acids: CASSLGQGAPNQPQHF. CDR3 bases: TGTGCCAGCAGTTTGGGGCAGGGGGCTCCCAATCAGCCCCAGCATTTT.

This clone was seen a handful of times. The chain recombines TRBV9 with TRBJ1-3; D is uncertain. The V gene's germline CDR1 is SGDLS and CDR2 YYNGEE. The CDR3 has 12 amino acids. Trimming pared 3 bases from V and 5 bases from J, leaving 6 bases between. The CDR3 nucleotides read TGTGCCAGCAGCGATCTGAGAAACACCATATATTTT. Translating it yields CASSDLRNTIYF.

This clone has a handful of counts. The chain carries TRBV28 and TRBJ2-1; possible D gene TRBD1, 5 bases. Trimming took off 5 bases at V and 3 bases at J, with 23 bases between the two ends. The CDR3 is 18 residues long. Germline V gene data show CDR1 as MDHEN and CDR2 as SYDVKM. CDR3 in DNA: TGTGCCAGCAGTAGTATCAGGGTTTCGCACCATAACTACAATGAGCAGTTCTTC. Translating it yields CASSSIRVSHHNYNEQFF.

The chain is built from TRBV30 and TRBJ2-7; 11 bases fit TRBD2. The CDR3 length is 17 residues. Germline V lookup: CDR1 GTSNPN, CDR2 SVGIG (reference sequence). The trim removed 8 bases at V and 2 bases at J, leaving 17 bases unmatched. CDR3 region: CALHSPSSGRAPYEQYF. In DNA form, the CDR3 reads TGTGCCCTCCACTCCCCAAGTAGCGGGAGGGCCCCCTACGAGCAGTACTTC. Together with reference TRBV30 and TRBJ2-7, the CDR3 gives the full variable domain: SQTIHQWPATLVQPVGSPLSLECTVEGTSNPNLYWYRQAAGRGLQLLFYSVGIGQISSEVPQNLSASRPQDRQFILSSKKLLLSDSGFYLCALHSPSSGRAPYEQYFGPGTRLTVT.

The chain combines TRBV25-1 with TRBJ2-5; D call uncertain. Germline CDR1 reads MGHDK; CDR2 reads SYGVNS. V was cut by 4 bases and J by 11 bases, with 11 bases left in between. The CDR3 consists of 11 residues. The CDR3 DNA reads TGTGCCAGCAGTGCCTTCATGGAGCAGTACTTC. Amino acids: CASSAFMEQYF.

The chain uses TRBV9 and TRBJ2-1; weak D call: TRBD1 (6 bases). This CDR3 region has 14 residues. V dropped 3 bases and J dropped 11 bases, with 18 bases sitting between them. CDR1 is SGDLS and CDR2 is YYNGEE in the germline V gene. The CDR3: CASSARTEDIKQFF. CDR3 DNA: TGTGCCAGCAGCGCCCGGACAGAGGACATCAAGCAGTTCTTC.

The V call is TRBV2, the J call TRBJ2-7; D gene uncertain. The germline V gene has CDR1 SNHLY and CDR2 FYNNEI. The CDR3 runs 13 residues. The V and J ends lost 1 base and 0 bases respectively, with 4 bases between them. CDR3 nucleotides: TGTGCCAGCAGTGAAGGGGTCTCCTACGAGCAGTACTTC. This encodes CASSEGVSYEQYF. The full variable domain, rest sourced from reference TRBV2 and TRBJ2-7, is EPEVTQTPSHQVTQMGQEVILRCVPISNHLYFYWYRQILGQKVEFLVSFYNNEISEKSEIFDDQFSVERPDGSNFTLKIRSTKLEDSAMYFCASSEGVSYEQYFGPGTRLTVT.

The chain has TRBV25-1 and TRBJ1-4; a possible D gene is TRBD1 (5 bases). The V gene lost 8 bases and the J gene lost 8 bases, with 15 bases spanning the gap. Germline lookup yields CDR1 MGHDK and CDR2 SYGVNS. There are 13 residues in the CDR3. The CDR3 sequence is CASSSGGTEKLFF. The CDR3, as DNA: TGTGCCAGCTCTAGTGGGGGGACCGAAAAACTGTTTTTT.

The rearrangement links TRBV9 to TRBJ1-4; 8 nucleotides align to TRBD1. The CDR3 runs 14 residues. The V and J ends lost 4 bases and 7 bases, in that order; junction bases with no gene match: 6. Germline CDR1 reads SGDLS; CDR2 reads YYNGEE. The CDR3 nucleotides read TGTGCCAGCAGCAAGGACAGGGTGGGTGAAAAACTGTTTTTT. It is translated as CASSKDRVGEKLFF.

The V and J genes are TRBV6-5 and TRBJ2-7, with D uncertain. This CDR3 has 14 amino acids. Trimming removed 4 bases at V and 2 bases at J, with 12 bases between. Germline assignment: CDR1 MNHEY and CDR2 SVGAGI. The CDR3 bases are TGTGCCAGCAGTTCCGCCGGGCAGCCCTACGAGCAGTACTTC. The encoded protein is CASSSAGQPYEQYF.

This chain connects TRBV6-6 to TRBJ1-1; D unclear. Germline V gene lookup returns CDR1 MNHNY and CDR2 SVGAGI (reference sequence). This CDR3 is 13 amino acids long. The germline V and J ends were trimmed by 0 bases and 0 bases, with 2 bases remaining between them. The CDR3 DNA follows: TGTGCCAGCAGTTACTCTCTGAACACTGAAGCTTTCTTT. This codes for CASSYSLNTEAFF.

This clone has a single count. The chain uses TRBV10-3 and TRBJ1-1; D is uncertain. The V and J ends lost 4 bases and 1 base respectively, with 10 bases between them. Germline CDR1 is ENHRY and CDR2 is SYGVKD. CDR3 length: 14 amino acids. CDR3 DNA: TGTGCCATCAGTGGTCCGCGTCCGAACACTGAAGCTTTCTTT. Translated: CAISGPRPNTEAFF.

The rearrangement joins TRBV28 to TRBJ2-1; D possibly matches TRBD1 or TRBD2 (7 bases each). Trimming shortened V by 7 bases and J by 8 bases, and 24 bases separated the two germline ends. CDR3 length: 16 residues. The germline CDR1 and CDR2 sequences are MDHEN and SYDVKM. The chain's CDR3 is CASTPRGGLLSYEQFF. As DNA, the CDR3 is TGTGCCAGCACTCCCAGGGGGGGGCTCCTTTCCTATGAGCAGTTCTTC. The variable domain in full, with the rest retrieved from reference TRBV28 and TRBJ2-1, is DVKVTQSSRYLVKRTGEKVFLECVQDMDHENMFWYRQDPGLGLRLIYFSYDVKMKEKGDIPEGYSVSREKKERFSLILESASTNQTSMYLCASTPRGGLLSYEQFFGPGTRLTVL.

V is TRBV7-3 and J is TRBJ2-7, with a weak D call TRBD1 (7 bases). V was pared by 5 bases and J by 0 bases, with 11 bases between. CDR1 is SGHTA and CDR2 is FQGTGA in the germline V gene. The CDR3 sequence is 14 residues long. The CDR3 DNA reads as TGTGCCAGCAGCGCCAGGGGGGACTCCTACGAGCAGTACTTC. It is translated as CASSARGDSYEQYF.

The CDR3, as DNA: TGCGCCAGCAGCTTGGCGGAGGGTACGAATGAGCAGTTCTTC. The encoded protein is CASSLAEGTNEQFF. The chain joins TRBV5-1 to TRBJ2-1, with D perhaps matching TRBD2 (6 bases). The CDR3 is 14 residues long. The germline CDR1 and CDR2 sequences are SGHRS and YFSETQ. The V end was cut by 0 bases, the J end by 7 bases, with 11 bases between.

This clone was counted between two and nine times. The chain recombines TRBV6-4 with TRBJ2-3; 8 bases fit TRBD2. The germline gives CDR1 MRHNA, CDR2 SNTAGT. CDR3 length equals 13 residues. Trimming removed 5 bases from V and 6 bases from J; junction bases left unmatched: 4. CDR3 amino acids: CASSQREMDTQYF. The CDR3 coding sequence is TGTGCCAGCAGTCAGCGGGAGATGGATACGCAGTATTTT.

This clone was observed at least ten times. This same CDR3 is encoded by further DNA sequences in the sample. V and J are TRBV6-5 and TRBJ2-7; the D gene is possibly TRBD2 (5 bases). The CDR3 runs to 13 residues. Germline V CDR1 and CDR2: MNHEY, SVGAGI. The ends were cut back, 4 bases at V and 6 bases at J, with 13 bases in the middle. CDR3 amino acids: CASSSGLLGEQYF. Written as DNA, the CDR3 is TGTGCCAGCAGTTCCGGACTTCTTGGCGAGCAGTACTTC.

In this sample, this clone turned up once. In DNA form, the CDR3 reads TGTGCCAGCAGCCCTCAGGGGGACAGCACAGATACGCAGTATTTT. Protein product: CASSPQGDSTDTQYF. This sequence joins TRBV9 and TRBJ2-3; TRBD1 aligns across 7 bases. Germline CDR1 SGDLS, CDR2 YYNGEE. V shed 4 bases, J shed 0 bases, and the junction held 5 bases outside the gene matches. The CDR3 contains 15 residues.

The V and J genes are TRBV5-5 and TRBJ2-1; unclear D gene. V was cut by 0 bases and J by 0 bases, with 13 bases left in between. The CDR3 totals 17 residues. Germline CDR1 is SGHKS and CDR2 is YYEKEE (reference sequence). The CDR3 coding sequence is TGTGCCAGCAGCTTGGAGGTCCTACTGAGCTCCTACAATGAGCAGTTCTTC. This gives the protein CASSLEVLLSSYNEQFF.

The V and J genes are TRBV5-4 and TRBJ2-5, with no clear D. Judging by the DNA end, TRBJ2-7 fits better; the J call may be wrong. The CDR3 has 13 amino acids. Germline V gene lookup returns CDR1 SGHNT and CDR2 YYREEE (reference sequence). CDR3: CASSPSEEYEQYF. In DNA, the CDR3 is TGTGCCAGCAGCCCAAGCGAGGAATACGAGCAGTACTTC.

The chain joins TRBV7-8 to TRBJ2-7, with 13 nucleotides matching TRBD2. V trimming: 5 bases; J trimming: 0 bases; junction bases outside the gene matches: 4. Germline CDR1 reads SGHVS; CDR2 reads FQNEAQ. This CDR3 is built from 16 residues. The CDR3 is CASSLGLAGPSYEQYF. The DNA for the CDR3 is TGTGCCAGCAGCCTGGGACTAGCGGGACCCTCCTACGAGCAGTACTTC.

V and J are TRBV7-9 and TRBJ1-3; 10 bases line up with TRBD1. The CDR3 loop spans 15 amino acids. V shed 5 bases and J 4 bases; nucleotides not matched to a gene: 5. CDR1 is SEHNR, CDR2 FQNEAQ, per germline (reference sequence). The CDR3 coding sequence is TGTGCCAGCAGCCAAGGACAGGGGGAAGGAAACACCATATATTTT. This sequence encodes CASSQGQGEGNTIYF.

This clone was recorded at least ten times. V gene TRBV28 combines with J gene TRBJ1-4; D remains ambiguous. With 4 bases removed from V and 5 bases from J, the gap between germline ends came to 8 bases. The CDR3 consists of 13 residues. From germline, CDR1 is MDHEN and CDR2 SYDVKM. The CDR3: CASSSDYNEKLFF. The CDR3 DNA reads TGTGCCAGCAGTTCAGACTACAATGAAAAACTGTTTTTT.

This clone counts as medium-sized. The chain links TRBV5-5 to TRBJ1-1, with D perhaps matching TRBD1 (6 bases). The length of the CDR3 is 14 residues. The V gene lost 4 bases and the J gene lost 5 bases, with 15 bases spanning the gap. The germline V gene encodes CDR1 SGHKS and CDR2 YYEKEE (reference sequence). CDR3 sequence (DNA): TGTGCCAGCAGCCCAGCGGGGGGCCCAACTGAAGCTTTCTTT. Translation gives CASSPAGGPTEAFF. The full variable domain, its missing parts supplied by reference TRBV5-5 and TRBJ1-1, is DAGVTQSPTHLIKTRGQQVTLRCSPISGHKSVSWYQQVLGQGPQFIFQYYEKEERGRGNFPDRFSARQFPNYSSELNVNALLLGDSALYLCASSPAGGPTEAFFGQGTRLTVV.

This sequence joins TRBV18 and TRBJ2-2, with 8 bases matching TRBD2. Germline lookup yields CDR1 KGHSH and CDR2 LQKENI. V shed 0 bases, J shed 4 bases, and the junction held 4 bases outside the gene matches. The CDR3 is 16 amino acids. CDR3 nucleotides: TGTGCCAGCTCACCACCGAGTGGGACTAGCACCGGGGAGCTGTTTTTT. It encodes CASSPPSGTSTGELFF.

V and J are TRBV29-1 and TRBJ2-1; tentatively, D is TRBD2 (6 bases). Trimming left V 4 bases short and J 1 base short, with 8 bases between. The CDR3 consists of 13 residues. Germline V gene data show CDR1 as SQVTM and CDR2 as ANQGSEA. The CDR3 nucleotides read TGCAGCGTTGGGGGACTTTCCTACAATGAGCAGTTCTTC. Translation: CSVGGLSYNEQFF.

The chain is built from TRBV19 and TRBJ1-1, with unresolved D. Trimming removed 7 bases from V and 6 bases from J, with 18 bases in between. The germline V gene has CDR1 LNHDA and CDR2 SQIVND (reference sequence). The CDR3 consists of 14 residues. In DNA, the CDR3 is TGTGCCAGTAAAGTGGAGAGCACCGCCCCTGAAGCTTTCTTT. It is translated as CASKVESTAPEAFF.

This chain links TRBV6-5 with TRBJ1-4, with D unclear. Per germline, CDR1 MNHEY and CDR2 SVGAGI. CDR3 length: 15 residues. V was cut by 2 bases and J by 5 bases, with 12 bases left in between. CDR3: CASSYTAEGNEKLFF. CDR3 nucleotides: TGTGCCAGCAGTTACACCGCAGAGGGCAATGAAAAACTGTTTTTT.